A single sample gave rise to the 25 T cell receptor beta chains below, sequenced in a study of OX40 agonist ivuxolimab in advanced cancers. Profiled with immunoSEQ multiplex PCR; TCRdb holds only in-frame clones, not every one. The sample consists of about 45,000 clones, 75% to 85% of them appearing once. Sequences were derived from CD4+ or CD8+ T cells sorted from blood, sampled in a trial of the OX40 agonist ivuxolimab. Receptors were obtained from an adult with an advanced solid tumor such as melanoma, head and neck, liver or kidney cancer.

J is TRBJ1-1 and V is TRBV5-1; D possibly corresponds to TRBD1 (6 bases). Looked up from germline, CDR1 is SGHRS and CDR2 is YFSETQ. CDR3 length equals 15 residues. Trimming took 2 bases from V and 8 from J, leaving 19 bases between them. The chain's CDR3 is CASSFFETGAREAFF. CDR3 DNA sequence: TGCGCCAGCAGCTTCTTTGAGACAGGCGCGCGGGAAGCTTTCTTT. Together with reference TRBV5-1 and TRBJ1-1, the CDR3 gives the full variable domain: KAGVTQTPRYLIKTRGQQVTLSCSPISGHRSVSWYQQTPGQGLQFLFEYFSETQRNKGNFPGRFSGRQFSNSRSEMNVSTLELGDSALYLCASSFFETGAREAFFGQGTRLTVV.

The chain employs TRBV30 and TRBJ1-2, with 11 nucleotides matching TRBD1. Germline V gene data show CDR1 as GTSNPN and CDR2 as SVGIG (reference sequence). V shed 7 bases and J 5 bases; nucleotides not matched to a gene: 9. The CDR3 has 14 amino acids. The CDR3 protein is CAFAGDRGRYGYTF. CDR3 coding DNA: TGTGCCTTTGCGGGGGACAGGGGGAGGTATGGCTACACCTTC.

Here the CDR3 reads CASSLYTGELFF. The CDR3, as DNA: TGTGCCAGCAGTCTTTACACCGGGGAGCTGTTTTTT. V usage is TRBV2 and J usage is TRBJ2-2, with no clear D. The CDR3 contains 12 residues. Trimming removed 5 bases at V and 3 bases at J, with 4 bases between. CDR1 SNHLY and CDR2 FYNNEI come from the germline V gene.

The count of this clone is one. This chain joins TRBV9 and TRBJ2-7; possibly TRBD1 for D (5 bases). V dropped 2 bases and J dropped 2 bases, with 11 bases sitting between them. The CDR3 sequence is 14 residues long. Looked up from germline, CDR1 is SGDLS and CDR2 is YYNGEE. The CDR3: CASSVLPGPYEQYF. DNA for the CDR3: TGTGCCAGCAGCGTGTTGCCAGGGCCCTACGAGCAGTACTTC.

V and J are TRBV14 and TRBJ2-6; 9 bases align to TRBD1. With V trimmed by 7 bases and J by 0 bases, 7 bases remained unmatched. The length of the CDR3 is 17 residues. CDR1 SGHDN and CDR2 FVKESK come from the germline V gene. CDR3 in amino acids: CASTRTGGVSGANVLTF. The CDR3 DNA reads TGTGCCAGCACCCGAACAGGGGGCGTCTCTGGGGCCAACGTCCTGACTTTC.

The V and J genes are TRBV7-8 and TRBJ2-3, with 7 bases matching TRBD1. The junction had 7 bases not matched to a gene; V was cut back by 6 bases and J by 4 bases. There are 14 residues in the CDR3. Germline CDR1 is SGHVS and CDR2 is FQNEAQ. In DNA form, the CDR3 reads TGTGCCAGCAGACAGGGGCGCGTTTCAGATACGCAGTATTTT. Residues: CASRQGRVSDTQYF.

The chain uses TRBV28 and TRBJ1-2, with 11 nucleotides matching TRBD1. Germline V CDR1 and CDR2: MDHEN, SYDVKM. V shed 6 bases and J 7 bases; nucleotides not matched to a gene: 4. This CDR3 spans 13 amino acids. The CDR3: CASRDRGLGGYTF. DNA of the CDR3: TGTGCCAGCAGGGACAGGGGGCTCGGTGGCTACACCTTC.

This chain connects TRBV6-5 to TRBJ1-2, with TRBD1 matching 8 bases. The CDR3 length is 14 residues. J gave up 7 bases and V 5 bases, and 9 bases lay outside the gene matches. Germline V gene data show CDR1 as MNHEY and CDR2 as SVGAGI. This chain's CDR3 is CASSARTGMSGYTF. Written as DNA, the CDR3 is TGTGCCAGCAGTGCCCGGACAGGGATGAGTGGCTACACCTTC.

The V and J genes are TRBV5-1 and TRBJ1-1; a weak D match, TRBD1 (6 bases). The CDR3 contains 13 residues. V lost 6 bases to trimming and J lost 0 bases, with 9 bases between them. Germline CDR1 reads SGHRS; CDR2 reads YFSETQ. The CDR3 nucleotides are TGCGCCAGCACAACAGGGCTGAACACTGAAGCTTTCTTT. As protein: CASTTGLNTEAFF.

The rearrangement joins TRBV30 to TRBJ2-3; 10 nucleotides agree with TRBD1. This CDR3 is built from 14 residues. The J segment lost 4 bases and the V segment lost 2 bases, leaving 3 bases of the junction unmatched. Germline CDR1 reads GTSNPN; CDR2 reads SVGIG (reference sequence). CDR3 region: CAWSWGQGSDTQYF. The CDR3 DNA is TGTGCCTGGAGTTGGGGACAGGGGTCAGATACGCAGTATTTT.

The chain carries TRBV4-1 and TRBJ1-3; TRBD1 is a possible D gene (5 bases). Trimming shortened V by 3 bases and J by 0 bases, and 12 bases separated the two germline ends. This CDR3 comprises 16 residues. Per germline, CDR1 MGHRA and CDR2 YSYEKL. This CDR3 reads CASSQGPGPSGNTIYF. CDR3 bases: TGCGCCAGCAGCCAGGGACCGGGGCCCTCTGGAAACACCATATATTTT.

The V gene is TRBV2, the J gene TRBJ2-2; D is possibly TRBD1 or TRBD2 (6 bases each). V lost 6 bases, J lost 5 bases, and 16 bases lay in between. In germline, CDR1 is SNHLY, CDR2 FYNNEI. This CDR3 contains 15 residues. CDR3 nucleotides: TGTGCCAGCAGGGGACAAGCCCGGGGGACCGGGGAGCTGTTTTTT. It yields the protein CASRGQARGTGELFF.

CDR3 in DNA: TGTGCCAGCAGACAGGGGGAGTACACTGAAGCTTTCTTT. This sequence encodes CASRQGEYTEAFF. This chain links TRBV6-5 with TRBJ1-1, with 8 bases aligning to TRBD1. J was trimmed by 3 bases and V by 6 bases; bases with no gene match: 3. This CDR3 region has 13 residues. Germline V gene data show CDR1 as MNHEY and CDR2 as SVGAGI.

This clone was recorded only once. J is TRBJ2-2 and V is TRBV5-1; D remains unclear. CDR1 and CDR2 from the germline V gene are SGHRS and YFSETQ. There are 16 residues in the CDR3. V shed 0 bases and J shed 0 bases, with 9 bases lying between them. CDR3 sequence (DNA): TGCGCCAGCAGCTTGGAAGTCCTAACGAACACCGGGGAGCTGTTTTTT. This sequence encodes CASSLEVLTNTGELFF.

This clone was found once. This chain uses TRBV11-2 with TRBJ1-6; no clear D. The germline V and J ends were trimmed by 7 bases and 8 bases, with 9 bases remaining between them. The CDR3 runs 12 residues. Germline CDR1 is SGHAT and CDR2 is FQNNGV. CDR3 protein: CASNHLDSPLHF. The CDR3 coding sequence is TGTGCCAGCAACCACCTTGATTCACCCCTCCACTTT.

In its sample, this clone was seen a few times. The chain carries TRBV30 and TRBJ1-6, with D maybe TRBD1 (5 bases). V lost 2 bases to trimming and J lost 8 bases, with 16 bases between them. CDR1 is GTSNPN, CDR2 SVGIG, per germline (reference sequence). This CDR3 comprises 15 residues. CDR3 residues: CAWSPRGGPDSPLHF. The CDR3 bases are TGTGCCTGGAGTCCGAGGGGAGGGCCCGATTCACCCCTCCACTTT.

This chain uses TRBV7-6 with TRBJ1-4; D is perhaps TRBD1 (6 bases). The CDR3 length is 16 residues. Germline V gene data show CDR1 as SGHVS and CDR2 as FNYEAQ. Trimming shortened V by 5 bases and J by 0 bases, and 13 bases separated the two germline ends. The CDR3 region has the DNA TGTGCCAGCAGCCTATACGGGACATCAACTAATGAAAAACTGTTTTTT. As protein: CASSLYGTSTNEKLFF. The whole variable domain, filled in from reference TRBV7-6 and TRBJ1-4, reads GAGVSQSPRYKVTKRGQDVALRCDPISGHVSLYWYRQALGQGPEFLTYFNYEAQQDKSGLPNDRFSAERPEGSISTLTIQRTEQRDSAMYRCASSLYGTSTNEKLFFGSGTQLSVL.

This clone is judged medium-sized. The rearrangement uses TRBV15 and TRBJ1-1; tentative D call: TRBD1 (5 bases). Germline-derived CDR1 and CDR2 are LNHNV and YYDKDF (reference sequence). This CDR3 region has 15 residues. The V end was cut by 1 base, the J end by 1 base, with 10 bases between. In DNA form, the CDR3 reads TGTGCCACCAGCAGAGGGGGCTGGGAGAACACTGAAGCTTTCTTT. Protein: CATSRGGWENTEAFF. The whole variable domain, remainder taken from reference TRBV15 and TRBJ1-1, is DAMVIQNPRYQVTQFGKPVTLSCSQTLNHNVMYWYQQKSSQAPKLLFHYYDKDFNNEADTPDNFQSRRPNTSFCFLDIRSPGLGDTAMYLCATSRGGWENTEAFFGQGTRLTVV.

This clone was seen once. V and J are TRBV7-2 and TRBJ2-7, with D perhaps matching TRBD2 (5 bases). The V gene lost 5 bases and the J gene lost 3 bases, with 17 bases spanning the gap. The germline gives CDR1 SGHTA, CDR2 FQGNSA. This CDR3 region has 15 residues. Here the CDR3 reads CASSNPPGSLYEQYF. CDR3 sequence (DNA): TGTGCCAGCAGCAACCCCCCGGGATCCCTCTACGAGCAGTACTTC.

This clone was seen just once. The chain employs TRBV28 and TRBJ1-5; no clear D gene. Deletions cut 8 bases from V and 6 bases from J, with 11 bases between. Germline V gives CDR1 MDHEN, CDR2 SYDVKM. The CDR3 has 12 residues. The CDR3 sequence is CASATLSQPQHF. CDR3 in DNA: TGTGCCAGCGCCACATTGAGTCAGCCCCAGCATTTT.

The chain joins TRBV10-3 to TRBJ2-1; D gene unclear. Deletions cut 3 bases from V and 5 bases from J, with 8 bases between. Germline V gives CDR1 ENHRY, CDR2 SYGVKD. This CDR3 spans 13 amino acids. The CDR3 sequence is CAISEISNNEQFF. CDR3 nucleotide sequence: TGTGCCATCAGTGAAATTAGTAACAATGAGCAGTTCTTC.

This clone was seen a few times. The V gene is TRBV9, the J gene TRBJ2-7; D remains ambiguous. Germline CDR1 is SGDLS and CDR2 is YYNGEE. There are 17 residues in the CDR3. Between the trimmed V and J ends, which lost 0 bases and 3 bases, there was a span of 19 bases. The CDR3 DNA reads as TGTGCCAGCAGCGTAGTTGATGGGTCAGAACGCTACTACGAGCAGTACTTC. It encodes CASSVVDGSERYYEQYF.

This clone was counted a single time. V is TRBV15 and J is TRBJ2-3; 7 positions agree with TRBD1. CDR1 and CDR2 (germline): LNHNV, YYDKDF (reference sequence). The CDR3 has 15 amino acids. Trimming took 5 bases from V and 0 from J; bases not matched to a gene: 5. CDR3 region: CATSSGQPSTDTQYF. CDR3 sequence (DNA): TGTGCCACCAGCTCGGGACAGCCTAGCACAGATACGCAGTATTTT.

This rearrangement joins TRBV27 to TRBJ1-2; D is uncertain. Germline V gives CDR1 MNHEY, CDR2 SMNVEV (reference sequence). The CDR3 has 14 amino acids. Trimming took 5 bases from V and 0 from J, leaving 10 bases between them. The CDR3 here is CASSAPGTNYGYTF. CDR3 nucleotide sequence: TGTGCCAGCAGTGCTCCGGGGACTAACTATGGCTACACCTTC.

This sequence joins TRBV7-2 and TRBJ2-2; TRBD2 matches 8 bases. The CDR3 length is 17 residues. V lost 0 bases and J lost 4; bases outside the gene matches: 7. The germline V gene encodes CDR1 SGHTA and CDR2 FQGNSA. CDR3 sequence (DNA): TGTGCCAGCAGCTTAGCCCCGGGACTAGGGGTCACCGGGGAGCTGTTTTTT. Translated: CASSLAPGLGVTGELFF.